These T cell receptor beta chains were read from a single sample in a study of siplizumab effects on memory and regulatory T cells. Some clones are missing from TCRdb's copy, which holds only in-frame ones; the method was immunoSEQ multiplex PCR. The table records some 100,000 clones, 75% to 95% of them present only once. Material: CD4+ T cells sorted from blood. These receptors all come from a human donor in good health. Some clones in this sample may be carry-over from other donors' samples. Each CDR3 is given with its conserved first and last residue. The order of the fields is V gene, D gene, clone size, CDR3 length, J gene, CDR3 protein, CDR3 DNA. The D gene is left open where the match is weak. The size of a clone is reported for some rows only, either as once, few or many, or as a class for expanded clones.

V gene: TRBV5-1; D gene: -; clone size: -; CDR3 length: 14; J gene: TRBJ2-7; CDR3 protein: CASSLRQAIAEQYF; CDR3 DNA: TGCGCCAGCAGCTTACGACAGGCCATAGCCGAGCAGTACTTC
V gene: TRBV19; D gene: TRBD2; clone size: -; CDR3 length: 16; J gene: TRBJ2-7; CDR3 protein: CASSIAGLAGRYEQYF; CDR3 DNA: TGTGCCAGTAGTATAGCAGGACTAGCGGGAAGGTACGAGCAGTACTTC
V gene: TRBV19; D gene: -; clone size: -; CDR3 length: 15; J gene: TRBJ1-2; CDR3 protein: CASSAQLKGFSGYTF; CDR3 DNA: TGTGCCAGTAGCGCCCAACTAAAGGGCTTTAGCGGCTACACCTTC
V gene: TRBV30; D gene: -; clone size: -; CDR3 length: 11; J gene: TRBJ2-3; CDR3 protein: CAWSVSDTQYF; CDR3 DNA: TGTGCCTGGAGTGTGTCAGATACGCAGTATTTT
V gene: TRBV7-9; D gene: -; clone size: -; CDR3 length: 15; J gene: TRBJ1-1; CDR3 protein: CASSPFRPSNTEAFF; CDR3 DNA: TGTGCCAGCAGCCCTTTTCGTCCCTCCAACACTGAAGCTTTCTTT
V gene: TRBV6-5; D gene: TRBD1; clone size: -; CDR3 length: 14; J gene: TRBJ1-2; CDR3 protein: CASSYHRGGYGYTF; CDR3 DNA: TGTGCCAGCAGTTATCACAGGGGAGGCTATGGCTACACCTTC
V gene: TRBV6-5; D gene: -; clone size: -; CDR3 length: 12; J gene: TRBJ2-1; CDR3 protein: CASSRGLNEQFF; CDR3 DNA: TGTGCCAGCAGCAGAGGGCTAAATGAGCAGTTCTTC
V gene: TRBV19; D gene: -; clone size: -; CDR3 length: 17; J gene: TRBJ1-5; CDR3 protein: CASSIFGNGGTDQPQHF; CDR3 DNA: TGTGCCAGTAGTATATTTGGGAACGGCGGTACAGATCAGCCCCAGCATTTT
V gene: TRBV11-1; D gene: TRBD2; clone size: -; CDR3 length: 16; J gene: TRBJ2-3; CDR3 protein: CASSLRLAGGLDTQYF; CDR3 DNA: TGTGCCAGCAGCTTACGGCTAGCGGGAGGGTTAGATACGCAGTATTTT
V gene: TRBV6-5; D gene: -; clone size: -; CDR3 length: 15; J gene: TRBJ2-7; CDR3 protein: CASSYSGGQSYEQYF; CDR3 DNA: TGTGCCAGCAGTTACTCGGGGGGGCAATCCTACGAGCAGTACTTC
V gene: TRBV6-6; D gene: TRBD2; clone size: -; CDR3 length: 14; J gene: TRBJ2-7; CDR3 protein: CASSYELAGDEQYF; CDR3 DNA: TGTGCCAGCAGTTACGAACTAGCGGGAGACGAGCAGTACTTC
V gene: TRBV5-4; D gene: -; clone size: once; CDR3 length: 13; J gene: TRBJ2-2; CDR3 protein: CASSLVGAGELFF; CDR3 DNA: TGTGCCAGCAGCTTGGTTGGAGCCGGGGAGCTGTTTTTT
V gene: TRBV7-3; D gene: -; clone size: -; CDR3 length: 14; J gene: TRBJ2-5; CDR3 protein: CASSATGPKETQYF; CDR3 DNA: TGTGCCAGCAGCGCGACAGGACCCAAAGAGACCCAGTACTTC
V gene: TRBV4-2; D gene: -; clone size: -; CDR3 length: 14; J gene: TRBJ2-5; CDR3 protein: CASQGGGKQETQYF; CDR3 DNA: TGTGCCTCACAGGGAGGGGGTAAACAAGAGACCCAGTACTTC
V gene: TRBV7-3; D gene: TRBD2; clone size: -; CDR3 length: 14; J gene: TRBJ2-1; CDR3 protein: CASSGTSGYNEQFF; CDR3 DNA: TGTGCCAGCAGTGGGACTAGCGGATACAATGAGCAGTTCTTC
V gene: TRBV6-4; D gene: TRBD1; clone size: -; CDR3 length: 13; J gene: TRBJ2-1; CDR3 protein: CASSQGVGNEQFF; CDR3 DNA: TGTGCCAGCAGTCAGGGGGTCGGCAATGAGCAGTTCTTC
V gene: TRBV5-1; D gene: TRBD1; clone size: once; CDR3 length: 14; J gene: TRBJ2-7; CDR3 protein: CASSLGTGGHEQYF; CDR3 DNA: TGCGCCAGCAGCTTAGGGACAGGGGGCCACGAGCAGTACTTC
V gene: TRBV11-1; D gene: -; clone size: -; CDR3 length: 15; J gene: TRBJ1-6; CDR3 protein: CASSLDNLNNSPLHF; CDR3 DNA: TGTGCCAGCAGCTTAGATAACCTGAATAATTCACCCCTCCACTTT
V gene: TRBV11-2; D gene: TRBD1; clone size: -; CDR3 length: 15; J gene: TRBJ2-5; CDR3 protein: CASSFAGQVDETQYF; CDR3 DNA: TGTGCCAGCAGCTTCGCAGGACAGGTGGATGAGACCCAGTACTTC
V gene: TRBV12-5; D gene: -; clone size: few; CDR3 length: 16; J gene: TRBJ1-1; CDR3 protein: CASAITTGLNNTEAFF; CDR3 DNA: TGTGCTAGTGCCATAACGACAGGTCTAAATAACACTGAAGCTTTCTTT
V gene: TRBV2; D gene: TRBD2; clone size: -; CDR3 length: 14; J gene: TRBJ2-5; CDR3 protein: CASSELAGPSVWYF; CDR3 DNA: TGTGCCAGCAGTGAACTAGCGGGTCCCAGTGTCTGGTACTTC
V gene: TRBV7-8; D gene: -; clone size: -; CDR3 length: 17; J gene: TRBJ1-4; CDR3 protein: CASSLVEGGATNEKLFF; CDR3 DNA: TGTGCCAGCAGCTTAGTTGAGGGAGGGGCAACTAATGAAAAACTGTTTTTT
V gene: TRBV7-9; D gene: TRBD2; clone size: -; CDR3 length: 18; J gene: TRBJ2-2; CDR3 protein: CASNTLRPLAGNTGELFF; CDR3 DNA: TGTGCCAGCAACACACTTCGTCCGCTAGCGGGGAACACCGGGGAGCTGTTTTTT
V gene: TRBV6-6; D gene: -; clone size: once; CDR3 length: 15; J gene: TRBJ2-5; CDR3 protein: CASSPRPNHQETQYF; CDR3 DNA: TGTGCCAGCAGTCCTCGACCCAACCACCAAGAGACCCAGTACTTC
V gene: TRBV9; D gene: -; clone size: -; CDR3 length: 15; J gene: TRBJ1-2; CDR3 protein: CASSALGGAVYGYTF; CDR3 DNA: TGTGCCAGCAGCGCCCTAGGGGGGGCTGTCTATGGCTACACCTTC
V gene: TRBV28; D gene: -; clone size: once; CDR3 length: 17; J gene: TRBJ2-4; CDR3 protein: CASSLQGTILAKNIQYF; CDR3 DNA: TGTGCCAGCAGCCTGCAGGGGACGATCCTAGCCAAAAACATTCAGTACTTC
V gene: TRBV7-7; D gene: -; clone size: -; CDR3 length: 14; J gene: TRBJ2-5; CDR3 protein: CASSKGEGWETQYF; CDR3 DNA: TGTGCTAGCAGCAAGGGGGAGGGTTGGGAGACCCAGTACTTC